This T cell receptor beta chain appears in the sequencing data of a study of CXCR3-negative and CXCR3-positive naive CD8 T cells. General observations from the study: For the naive subsets, surface CD5 was similar, and TCR strength was inferred from TRB CDR3 properties. In cryopreserved cells, CXCR3 expression partially decreased, and fresh PBMCs were used in most assays. Naive subsets were similarly diverse, while memory CD8+ repertoires were much less diverse. CXCR3-positive naive cells carried more hydrophobic TRB CDR3s than CXCR3-negative naive cells did.

As to this clonotype: The target antigen is unknown.

UMI-labeled 5' RACE yielded the TRB cDNA libraries. With the 5' RACE reads reprocessed, TCRdb shows one record per CDR3 protein and no DNA. The listing contains some 60,000 distinct CDR3 sequences. Definition of naive CD8+ T cells rested on a CD45RO-CCR7+CD27+CD95- profile. The CDR3 loop spans 17 amino acids. The germline CDR1 and CDR2 sequences are MGHRA and YSYEKL. This clonotype was sampled from a human donor in good health. Some clones in this sample may be carry-over from other donors' samples. Material for sequencing was naive CXCR3+ CD8+ T cells from blood. Subset described: CD45RO-CCR7+CD27+CD95- naive CD8+ T cells expressing CXCR3 (TNR3+). The chain recombines TRBV4-1 with TRBJ2-7; as DNA is missing, the TRBD1 call by TCRdb cannot be tested. This CDR3 is CASSQGPGLRREDEQYF.